This T cell receptor beta chain emerged from a study of blood T cells in healthy people across ages. Study-level points and caveats: Higher diversity and more naive CD4+ cells were features of long-lived donors, compared to aged donors.

Points on this clonotype: Its specificity is unknown.

At least 6.5 million PBMCs were isolated per sample. With 1 base removed from V and 0 bases from J, the gap between germline ends came to 13 bases. The CDR3 has 18 amino acids. Germline V CDR1 and CDR2: SGHTA, FQGNSA. For the second PCR, which ran for 7 to 11 cycles, a sample-barcoded 5' primer and a J-beta primer mix were used. TCRdb called the 5' RACE reads again in MiXCR, with one record for every CDR3 protein. The data show hundreds of thousands of distinct CDR3 sequences, with 55% to 70% seen just once and 20% to 25% held by the top ten. The chain employs TRBV7-2 and TRBJ2-6; D is ambiguous. This receptor was obtained from a young man in good health. The sample taken for sequencing was blood. The DNA of the CDR3 is TGTGCCAGCAGCTTAGATTATCCGGGCCACTCTGGGGCCAACGTCCTGACTTTC. As protein: CASSLDYPGHSGANVLTF.